A selection of T cell receptor beta chains follows, all from one sample in a study of cytomegalovirus exposure and HLA in healthy donors. Clones were read by immunoSEQ multiplex PCR, and TCRdb kept only the in-frame ones, dropping some. The data contain around 130,000 clones, around 84% of them seen just once; the ten biggest clones take up 2% to 3%. Sequences were obtained from PBMCs. The receptors here all came from a man aged 50 to 59 in good health and CMV-seronegative. The CDR3 runs from the conserved cysteine through the conserved F or W. A D gene is named only where the DNA matches it firmly. For some rows the clone size is stated as once, few or many, or as a class when expanded; others skip it.

d_call	v_call	clone_size	j_call	cdr3_nt	cdr3_aa
.	TRBV7-2	.	TRBJ1-1	TGTGCCAGCAGCTTAGTTCCGGGGGTGAACACTGAAGCTTTCTTT	CASSLVPGVNTEAFF
.	TRBV6-5	.	TRBJ1-2	TGTGCCAGCAGTAACGCGTCTAGGGGCAACTATGGCTACACCTTC	CASSNASRGNYGYTF
.	TRBV30	.	TRBJ2-2	TGTGCCTGGAGTGTCCCATTCAACTCGGGGGAGCTGTTTTTT	CAWSVPFNSGELFF
TRBD1	TRBV4-3	.	TRBJ2-5	TGCGCCAGCAGCCAAGGAGGGGGCGCGGGAGAGACCCAGTACTTC	CASSQGGGAGETQYF
TRBD2	TRBV29-1	.	TRBJ2-3	TGCAGCGTGACTAGCGGGGGGTTTGGGACAGATACGCAGTATTTT	CSVTSGGFGTDTQYF
TRBD2	TRBV6-1	.	TRBJ2-7	TGTGCCAGCAGTGGGGCCCTGGGGGGGGGCTACGAGCAGTACTTC	CASSGALGGGYEQYF
TRBD2	TRBV28	once	TRBJ2-7	TGTGCCAGCAGTTTATCAGCAGCGGGGAACTCCTACGAGCAGTACTTC	CASSLSAAGNSYEQYF
TRBD2	TRBV30	.	TRBJ2-5	TGTGCCTGGAGCGGGACTAGCGGGACAACAGCCCAGTACTTC	CAWSGTSGTTAQYF
.	TRBV6-5	.	TRBJ2-7	TGTGCCAGCAGCGACAGGTGGGTCTACGAGCAGTACTTC	CASSDRWVYEQYF
.	TRBV5-4	.	TRBJ2-5	TGTGCCAGCAGCCAGGGACTTCGAGAGACCCAGTACTTC	CASSQGLRETQYF
TRBD1	TRBV10-3	.	TRBJ1-6	TGTGCCATCAGTGAGTTCCCAGGGGGCGGTAATTCACCCCTCCACTTT	CAISEFPGGGNSPLHF
.	TRBV13	.	TRBJ2-1	TGTGCCAGCAGCTCCCGTTACAATGAGCAGTTCTTC	CASSSRYNEQFF
.	TRBV7-2	few	TRBJ1-1	TGTGCCAGCAGCTTAGGGGGCAATGTAGCTGAAGCTTTCTTT	CASSLGGNVAEAFF
TRBD2	TRBV7-2	.	TRBJ2-7	TGTGCCAGCAGCTTAGCGAGCGGGGGATCCTACGAGCAGTACTTC	CASSLASGGSYEQYF
.	TRBV28	.	TRBJ2-7	TGTGCCAGCAGACTTGGACAGTTTCTCTCCTACGAGCAGTACTTC	CASRLGQFLSYEQYF
TRBD2	TRBV7-3	.	TRBJ2-1	TGTGCCAGCAGCCCGCGGGGGGCCTCCTACAATGAGCAGTTCTTC	CASSPRGASYNEQFF
TRBD2	TRBV4-1	once	TRBJ2-7	TGCGCCAGCAGCCAAGATGGGCCGGGGGGACGGGAGCAGTACTTC	CASSQDGPGGREQYF
TRBD2	TRBV11-2	.	TRBJ2-3	TGTGCCAGCAGCCTACTAAGCGGGGGGAGCACAGATACGCAGTATTTT	CASSLLSGGSTDTQYF
.	TRBV2	.	TRBJ2-3	TGTGCCAGCAGTGGAGGTAGCCGCGCAGATACGCAGTATTTT	CASSGGSRADTQYF
.	TRBV19	.	TRBJ2-1	TGTGCCAGTAGGGTCAGTGAGCAGTTCTTC	CASRVSEQFF
.	TRBV9	.	TRBJ2-2	TGTGCCAGCAGCGTCCAATCGTCAGGGGTTCACGGGGAGCTGTTTTTT	CASSVQSSGVHGELFF
.	TRBV14	few	TRBJ1-1	TGTGCCAGCAGCCATATCGGCAGAGCGTCGAACACTGAAGCTTTCTTT	CASSHIGRASNTEAFF
.	TRBV6-6	.	TRBJ2-7	TGTGCCAGCACCATGAGCCGGGGTGGCGAGCAGTACTTC	CASTMSRGGEQYF
.	TRBV25-1	.	TRBJ1-3	TGTGCCAGCAGTGACTACCGAAACACCATATATTTT	CASSDYRNTIYF
TRBD2	TRBV28	.	TRBJ2-3	TGTGCCAGCAGTAAACTAGCGGGGCTCGATACGCAGTATTTT	CASSKLAGLDTQYF
.	TRBV4-1	once	TRBJ1-5	TGCGCCAGCAGCCAAGAGCCACAGAGCAATCAGCCCCAGCATTTT	CASSQEPQSNQPQHF
.	TRBV6-5	.	TRBJ1-1	TGTGCCAGCAGTTACTTGAGTGGCACTGAAGCTTTCTTT	CASSYLSGTEAFF
.	TRBV10-3	.	TRBJ1-4	TGTGCCATCAGTGGACAGGCTAATGAAAAACTGTTTTTT	CAISGQANEKLFF
.	TRBV5-6	.	TRBJ2-1	TGTGCCAGCGAAAACAACCACAATGAGCAGTTCTTC	CASENNHNEQFF
.	TRBV12-1	.	TRBJ1-1	TGTGCCAGCAGCTTTGGTGGGAGTAGGACTGAAGCTTTCTTT	CASSFGGSRTEAFF
.	TRBV5-1	.	TRBJ1-5	TGCGCCAGCAGCTTGGACGGTAATCAGCCCCAGCATTTT	CASSLDGNQPQHF
TRBD2	TRBV30	once	TRBJ2-3	TGTGCCCGCGGGGAGGGACTGAGGATCACAGATACGCAGTATTTT	CARGEGLRITDTQYF
TRBD1	TRBV6-6	.	TRBJ1-4	TGTGCCAGCAGTCGCAGGGGGACTAATGAAAAACTGTTTTTT	CASSRRGTNEKLFF
TRBD1	TRBV7-2	.	TRBJ1-1	TGTGCCAGCAGCTTCGGGACAGCCAACACTGAAGCTTTCTTT	CASSFGTANTEAFF
TRBD2	TRBV5-1	.	TRBJ2-3	TGCGCCAGCAGCTTTGGGGGGGGCACAGATACGCAGTATTTT	CASSFGGGTDTQYF
.	TRBV4-1	once	TRBJ2-3	TGCGCCAGCAGCCAAGTATGGCCAAACGCAGATACGCAGTATTTT	CASSQVWPNADTQYF
TRBD1	TRBV5-1	.	TRBJ2-7	TGCGCCAGCAGCTTGTTCACAGGGGGTAACGGTGGCGAGCAGTACTTC	CASSLFTGGNGGEQYF
TRBD1	TRBV2	.	TRBJ1-6	TGTGCCAGCAGTGGGGGACAGCCCGTTAATTCACCCCTCCACTTT	CASSGGQPVNSPLHF
TRBD2	TRBV27	.	TRBJ2-3	TGTGCCAGCAGTCCGGATTCTAGCGGGGGGTTAGATACGCAGTATTTT	CASSPDSSGGLDTQYF
TRBD1	TRBV7-9	.	TRBJ2-7	TGTGCCAGCACGCGGACAGGGGAGTCCCACGAGCAGTACTTC	CASTRTGESHEQYF
.	TRBV19	.	TRBJ2-7	TGTGCCAGTAGTATTCAGATCAAACCCTACGAGCAGTACTTC	CASSIQIKPYEQYF
TRBD2	TRBV7-8	.	TRBJ2-1	TGTGCCAGCAGCACACGACTAGCGGCTTACAATGAGCAGTTCTTC	CASSTRLAAYNEQFF